This T cell receptor beta chain was found in a study of CD8+ T cells in alopecia areata. Treatment meaning: oral pan-JAK inhibitor, 5-10 mg twice daily. V lost 6 bases to trimming and J lost 7 bases, with 11 bases between them. CDR1 is SGHTA, CDR2 FQGNSA, per germline. The CDR3 consists of 12 residues. Once RNA had been extracted, it was reverse transcribed into cDNA to act as the sequencing template. The method was immunoSEQ multiplex PCR; TCRdb's version includes in-frame clones alone and lacks a portion of them. The table records 200,000 to 250,000 clones, around 66% of them present only once. In this sample, this clone turned up a few times.

The chain has TRBV7-2 and TRBJ2-3; D gene unclear. The origin of this receptor is a human donor with alopecia areata. This specimen was CD4+ T cells sorted from blood, taken at week 4, from a patient treated with tofacitinib. The CDR3 DNA reads TGTGCCAGCAGTTTTCCCCTCAATACGCAGTATTTT. Translation: CASSFPLNTQYF.